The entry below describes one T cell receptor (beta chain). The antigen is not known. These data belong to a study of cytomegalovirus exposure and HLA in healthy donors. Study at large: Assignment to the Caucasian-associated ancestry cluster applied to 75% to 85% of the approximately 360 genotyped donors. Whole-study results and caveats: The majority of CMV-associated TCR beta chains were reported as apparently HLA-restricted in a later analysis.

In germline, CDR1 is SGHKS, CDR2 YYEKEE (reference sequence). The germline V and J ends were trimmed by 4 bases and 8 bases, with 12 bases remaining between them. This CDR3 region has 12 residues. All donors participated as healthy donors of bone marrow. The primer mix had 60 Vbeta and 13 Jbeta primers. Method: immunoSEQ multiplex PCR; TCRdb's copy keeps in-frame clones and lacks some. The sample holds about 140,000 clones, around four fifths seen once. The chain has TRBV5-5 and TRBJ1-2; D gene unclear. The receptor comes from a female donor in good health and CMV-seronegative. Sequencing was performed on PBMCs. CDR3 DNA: TGTGCCAGCAGCAGATGGGAGGGAGGCTACACCTTC. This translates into CASSRWEGGYTF.